The entry that follows covers one T cell receptor beta chain sequence. Germline V gives CDR1 SEHNR, CDR2 FQNEAQ (reference sequence). After removal of 1 base from V and 1 base from J, the junction contained 9 bases not matched to a gene. The CDR3 is 18 residues long. The data were taken from a study of blood T cell repertoires in COVID-19. Study overall: Sample material is recorded as cDNA or gDNA derived from T cells, B-cell-depleted T cells, or PBMCs.

Patients from Seattle were sampled longitudinally, starting during active infection. Per the authors' pipeline: Reference gene primer amplification yielded estimated nucleated cell counts. Measured with immunoSEQ multiplex PCR; TCRdb has only the in-frame clones, and not every one. That table gives V, J and clone size, and the DNA gave D and trimming. The table lists about 160,000 clones, 60% to 85% of them singletons. The origin of this receptor is a woman aged 60-75 years with COVID-19, enrolled during active disease. The genes are TRBV7-9 and TRBJ2-1; 8 positions agree with TRBD2. Sequencing was done on a sample of peripheral blood. The CDR3 sequence is CASSLGLAGAWSYNEQFF. CDR3 DNA: TGTGCCAGCAGCTTAGGCCTAGCGGGCGCATGGTCCTACAATGAGCAGTTCTTC.